These T cell receptor beta chains were read from a single sample in a study of OX40 agonist ivuxolimab in advanced cancers. Sequenced by immunoSEQ multiplex PCR; TCRdb stores in-frame clones only, minus some. The table has about 6,100 clones, 60% to 80% seen once. Specimen: CD4+ or CD8+ T cells sorted from blood, collected in a trial of the OX40 agonist ivuxolimab. These TCRs come from an adult with an advanced solid tumor such as melanoma, head and neck, liver or kidney cancer. CDR3s include the opening cysteine and the closing phenylalanine or tryptophan. Fields, in order: V gene, D gene, J gene, clone size, CDR3 DNA, CDR3 protein. The D gene is left open where the match is weak. A row's size may be missing; if present it is once, few, many or a size class.

TRBV10-1	-	TRBJ1-2	-	TGCGCCAGCAGTACTGAGGAGATCGGAAAGACCTATGGCTACACCTTC	CASSTEEIGKTYGYTF
TRBV7-8	-	TRBJ1-5	-	TGTGCCAGCAGCTTAGGAGGACAGATCTCTCTGGGCAATCAGCCCCAGCATTTT	CASSLGGQISLGNQPQHF
TRBV13	-	TRBJ2-7	-	TGTGCCAGCAGCTTAGCAGGGGCTCCCTACGAGCAGTACTTC	CASSLAGAPYEQYF
TRBV27	TRBD1	TRBJ1-1	-	TGTGCCAGCAGGGTTAGGGGGCAGGGAATGAACACTGAAGCTTTCTTT	CASRVRGQGMNTEAFF
TRBV4-1	-	TRBJ1-1	-	TGCGCCAGCAGCCAGGGCCCCCAGGGTGGCACTGAAGCTTTCTTT	CASSQGPQGGTEAFF
TRBV19	-	TRBJ2-1	-	TGTGCCAGTAGTAGGACCTCCGACTACAATGAGCAGTTCTTC	CASSRTSDYNEQFF
TRBV19	TRBD1	TRBJ1-5	-	TGTGCCAGTAGCTCAACAGGGGGCAGTCAGCCCCAGCATTTT	CASSSTGGSQPQHF
TRBV7-9	-	TRBJ2-1	-	TGTGCCAGCAGCTTAGGGAATAGGGTAGCGGACTACAATGAGCAGTTCTTC	CASSLGNRVADYNEQFF
TRBV7-6	-	TRBJ2-1	once	TGTGCCAGCAGCTTAGAGTTAGGCATCACCCCCTACAATGAGCAGTTCTTC	CASSLELGITPYNEQFF
TRBV9	-	TRBJ2-5	few	TGTGCCAGCAGCGAAGGAGACAGGGGATCCGGACTAGTCCGCGAGACCCAGTACTTC	CASSEGDRGSGLVRETQYF
TRBV9	-	TRBJ2-2	-	TGTGCCAGCAAGGACAGGAACACCGGGGAGCTGTTTTTT	CASKDRNTGELFF
TRBV2	-	TRBJ2-7	-	TGTGCCACCGCCGACAGTCAACCTTACGAGCAGTACTTC	CATADSQPYEQYF